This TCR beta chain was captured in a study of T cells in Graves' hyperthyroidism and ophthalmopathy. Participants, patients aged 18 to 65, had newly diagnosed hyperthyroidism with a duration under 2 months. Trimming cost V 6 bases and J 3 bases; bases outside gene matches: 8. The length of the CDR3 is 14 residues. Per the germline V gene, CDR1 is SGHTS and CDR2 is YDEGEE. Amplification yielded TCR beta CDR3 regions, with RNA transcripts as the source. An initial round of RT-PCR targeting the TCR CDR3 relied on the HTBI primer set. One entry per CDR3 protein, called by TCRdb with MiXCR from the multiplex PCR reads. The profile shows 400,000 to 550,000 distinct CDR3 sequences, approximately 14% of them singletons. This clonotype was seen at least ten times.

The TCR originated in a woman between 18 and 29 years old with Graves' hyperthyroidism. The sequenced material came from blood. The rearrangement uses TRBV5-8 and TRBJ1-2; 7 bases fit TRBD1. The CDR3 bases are TGTGCCAGCAATCAAGGTGGACAGGACTATGGCTACACCTTC. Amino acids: CASNQGGQDYGYTF. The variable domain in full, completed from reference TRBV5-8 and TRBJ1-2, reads EAGVTQSPTHLIKTRGQQATLRCSPISGHTSVYWYQQALGLGLQFLLWYDEGEERNRGNFPPRFSGRQFPNYSSELNVNALELEDSALYLCASNQGGQDYGYTFGSGTRLTVV.